The text below deals with one T cell receptor (beta chain). Original methodology: Using reference gene primer amplification, nucleated cell counts were estimated. Clones were read by immunoSEQ multiplex PCR, and TCRdb kept only the in-frame ones, dropping some. The V and J calls and the clone size are those of that table, but D and trimming were determined from the DNA. The sample shows fewer than 250,000 clones, roughly 80% of them seen only once. The data were obtained in a study of blood T cell repertoires in COVID-19. On the study more broadly: COVID-19 samples collected from the United States, Italy and Spain covered acute and convalescent phases. Sources were T cells, B-cell-depleted T cells, or PBMCs; the material itself was cDNA or gDNA.

V lost 3 bases and J 8 bases, leaving 11 bases between the germline ends. Germline V lookup: CDR1 SGDLS, CDR2 YYNGEE. The CDR3 is 12 residues long. The sequence was obtained from a woman aged 40 to 49 with active or convalescent COVID-19. Input material: peripheral blood. V and J are TRBV9 and TRBJ1-2; D gene unclear. The CDR3 nucleotides read TGTGCCAGCAGCGCCGCAATGAGCGGCTACACCTTC. Protein product: CASSAAMSGYTF.